This T cell receptor (beta chain) was found in a study of blood T cell repertoires in COVID-19. Profiling relied on immunoSEQ multiplex PCR, and the TCRdb table lists in-frame clones only, not all of them. The sample has under 250,000 clones, roughly 88% seen once. Sequencing input: PBMCs or T cells enriched from blood (not recorded which). This clonotype originated in a woman aged 25-40 years who had been exposed to COVID-19.

The CDR3 reads CASSLSVLGQGADNEQFF. CDR3 coding DNA: TGTGCCAGCAGTTTATCCGTCTTGGGACAGGGGGCCGACAATGAGCAGTTCTTC. The chain carries TRBV27 and TRBJ2-1; 12 bases agree with TRBD1. Germline trimming cut 0 bases from V and 5 bases from J; bases unmatched to any gene: 8. There are 18 residues in the CDR3. Germline lookup yields CDR1 MNHEY and CDR2 SMNVEV (reference sequence).